The rows below give T cell receptor beta chains drawn from one sample of a study of blood T cell repertoires in COVID-19. The data were produced by immunoSEQ multiplex PCR, yet TCRdb's version contains in-frame clones alone and is incomplete. This table has around 300,000 clones, roughly 89% appearing once. Material: PBMCs or T cells enriched from blood (not recorded which). Source of these receptors: a woman aged 18-35 years with acute COVID-19. Each CDR3 is given with its conserved first and last residue. The D gene is left open where the match is weak. Rows may omit the clone size; those that give it use once, few, many or a size class.

CDR3nt: TGCGCCAGCAGCTTGGTGGGACAGGGGAGCTCTGGGGCCAACGTCCTGACTTTC
CDR3aa: CASSLVGQGSSGANVLTF
abundance: once
v_gene: TRBV5-1
j_gene: TRBJ2-6
d_gene: TRBD1

CDR3nt: TGTGCCAGCAGCTTTGGAGCCTCAGGGTACTACAATGAGCAGTTCTTC
CDR3aa: CASSFGASGYYNEQFF
abundance: .
v_gene: TRBV11-1
j_gene: TRBJ2-1
d_gene: .

CDR3nt: TGTGCCAGTAGTATATGGGCAGGGGGGAAGAATGAGCAGTTCTTC
CDR3aa: CASSIWAGGKNEQFF
abundance: once
v_gene: TRBV19
j_gene: TRBJ2-1
d_gene: .

CDR3nt: TGTGCCAGCAGCGACTGGACTAGCGGGAGGGGAGAGACCCAGTACTTC
CDR3aa: CASSDWTSGRGETQYF
abundance: .
v_gene: TRBV7-2
j_gene: TRBJ2-5
d_gene: TRBD2

CDR3nt: TGTGCCAGCAGCTCCAGCCCCAGACTAGCGGGAGCAATAGATACGCAGTATTTT
CDR3aa: CASSSSPRLAGAIDTQYF
abundance: .
v_gene: TRBV7-9
j_gene: TRBJ2-3
d_gene: TRBD2

CDR3nt: TGTGCCAGCAGGTACCTAGCGGGATCTAGCACAGATACGCAGTATTTT
CDR3aa: CASRYLAGSSTDTQYF
abundance: .
v_gene: TRBV27
j_gene: TRBJ2-3
d_gene: TRBD2

CDR3nt: TGCGCCAGCAGCATTGTACAGGGGAACACTGAAGCTTTCTTT
CDR3aa: CASSIVQGNTEAFF
abundance: .
v_gene: TRBV5-1
j_gene: TRBJ1-1
d_gene: .

CDR3nt: TGTGCCACCAGCAGAGATCGGGCGGGAGGACTATACAATGAGCAGTTCTTC
CDR3aa: CATSRDRAGGLYNEQFF
abundance: .
v_gene: TRBV15
j_gene: TRBJ2-1
d_gene: TRBD2

CDR3nt: TGCGCCAGCAGCCCGCGGGACAGTGCCTTCTACGAGCAGTACTTC
CDR3aa: CASSPRDSAFYEQYF
abundance: .
v_gene: TRBV4-1
j_gene: TRBJ2-7
d_gene: .

CDR3nt: TGTGCCAGCTCACCATCAGGGCTCAAAAACATTCAGTACTTC
CDR3aa: CASSPSGLKNIQYF
abundance: .
v_gene: TRBV18
j_gene: TRBJ2-4
d_gene: .

CDR3nt: TGTGCCAGCAGCCCAGACCCCCCCGTAGGGGCCAACGTCCTGACTTTC
CDR3aa: CASSPDPPVGANVLTF
abundance: .
v_gene: TRBV4-2
j_gene: TRBJ2-6
d_gene: .

CDR3nt: TGTGCCGTACTACAGGGGGCGGGTCAGCCCCAGCATTTT
CDR3aa: CAVLQGAGQPQHF
abundance: .
v_gene: TRBV2
j_gene: TRBJ1-5
d_gene: TRBD1

CDR3nt: TGTGCCAGCAGGGGGGGTGCGGGCAATCAGCCCCAGCATTTT
CDR3aa: CASRGGAGNQPQHF
abundance: .
v_gene: TRBV7-8
j_gene: TRBJ1-5
d_gene: .

CDR3nt: TGCGCCAGCAGCTTGGGGACACTGGCTGTATTGGAGACCCAGTACTTC
CDR3aa: CASSLGTLAVLETQYF
abundance: .
v_gene: TRBV5-1
j_gene: TRBJ2-5
d_gene: .

CDR3nt: TGTGCCAGCAGTTTAGGGAGGAACACTGAAGCTTTCTTT
CDR3aa: CASSLGRNTEAFF
abundance: .
v_gene: TRBV28
j_gene: TRBJ1-1
d_gene: .

CDR3nt: TGTGCCAGTAGTATAGATCACAGGTCCTACGAGCAGTACTTC
CDR3aa: CASSIDHRSYEQYF
abundance: .
v_gene: TRBV19
j_gene: TRBJ2-7
d_gene: .

CDR3nt: TGTGCCAGCAGCCCCACGGGAGGGAGTACCTACAATGAGCAGTTCTTC
CDR3aa: CASSPTGGSTYNEQFF
abundance: .
v_gene: TRBV7-3
j_gene: TRBJ2-1
d_gene: TRBD2

CDR3nt: TGTGCCAGCAGTTACTCGAGACAGGGGACGAATACTGAAGCTTTCTTT
CDR3aa: CASSYSRQGTNTEAFF
abundance: .
v_gene: TRBV6-5
j_gene: TRBJ1-1
d_gene: TRBD1

CDR3nt: TGTGCCAGTAGTCCCCGGACAGGGGGACCCTACGAGCAGTACTTC
CDR3aa: CASSPRTGGPYEQYF
abundance: once
v_gene: TRBV19
j_gene: TRBJ2-7
d_gene: TRBD1

CDR3nt: TGTGCCAGCAGTTACCCGGCGGGAGCGGGGACCGGGGAGCTGTTTTTT
CDR3aa: CASSYPAGAGTGELFF
abundance: .
v_gene: TRBV6-5
j_gene: TRBJ2-2
d_gene: TRBD2

CDR3nt: TGCGCCAGCAGCCTCCAGACGGGAGGCACAGATACGCAGTATTTT
CDR3aa: CASSLQTGGTDTQYF
abundance: .
v_gene: TRBV5-1
j_gene: TRBJ2-3
d_gene: .

CDR3nt: TGTGCCAAGCCCACGAGGACAGTTCATTATAGCAATCAGCCCCAGCATTTT
CDR3aa: CAKPTRTVHYSNQPQHF
abundance: .
v_gene: TRBV6-8
j_gene: TRBJ1-5
d_gene: .

CDR3nt: TGTGCCAGCAGTTCCCACCCACGACCGGGCCAAGAGACCCAGTACTTC
CDR3aa: CASSSHPRPGQETQYF
abundance: .
v_gene: TRBV27
j_gene: TRBJ2-5
d_gene: .

CDR3nt: TGTGCCAGTAGTCCCACAGGATTCTACGAGCAGTACTTC
CDR3aa: CASSPTGFYEQYF
abundance: .
v_gene: TRBV19
j_gene: TRBJ2-7
d_gene: .

CDR3nt: TGTGCCAGCAGTGAAGCGGGGACTAGCGGGAGTCTTAACTACAATGAGCAGTTCTTC
CDR3aa: CASSEAGTSGSLNYNEQFF
abundance: .
v_gene: TRBV2
j_gene: TRBJ2-1
d_gene: TRBD2

CDR3nt: TGTGCCAGCAGCCTCCTACGACAGGGGAGAGGAGATACGCAGTATTTT
CDR3aa: CASSLLRQGRGDTQYF
abundance: .
v_gene: TRBV7-3
j_gene: TRBJ2-3
d_gene: TRBD1

CDR3nt: TGTGCCACCAGTGACCCAAACACAGATACGCAGTATTTT
CDR3aa: CATSDPNTDTQYF
abundance: .
v_gene: TRBV24-1
j_gene: TRBJ2-3
d_gene: .

CDR3nt: TGTGCCAGCAGCGTAGGGAACAGGCAGATACCAGCCGCGAACACCGGGGAGCTGTTTTTT
CDR3aa: CASSVGNRQIPAANTGELFF
abundance: .
v_gene: TRBV9
j_gene: TRBJ2-2
d_gene: .

CDR3nt: TGTGCCAGCAGTCCACAGGGTGCGGATGGCTACACCTTC
CDR3aa: CASSPQGADGYTF
abundance: .
v_gene: TRBV27
j_gene: TRBJ1-2
d_gene: .

CDR3nt: TGTGCCAGCAGTGACCAGACAGGGCCAGAGGAGCCCCAGCATTTT
CDR3aa: CASSDQTGPEEPQHF
abundance: .
v_gene: TRBV25-1
j_gene: TRBJ1-5
d_gene: TRBD1

CDR3nt: TGTGCCAGCAGCTTGACTAGCGGATCAGATACGCAGTATTTT
CDR3aa: CASSLTSGSDTQYF
abundance: .
v_gene: TRBV11-3
j_gene: TRBJ2-3
d_gene: TRBD2

CDR3nt: TGTGCCAGCAGCCCGGGACGGTATGGTCCTATGGCGGGGTCACCCCTCCACTTT
CDR3aa: CASSPGRYGPMAGSPLHF
abundance: .
v_gene: TRBV7-9
j_gene: TRBJ1-6
d_gene: .

CDR3nt: TGCAGCGTCCGCAGCGGGGTCGTAGGGCCCTACAATGAGCAGTTCTTC
CDR3aa: CSVRSGVVGPYNEQFF
abundance: .
v_gene: TRBV29-1
j_gene: TRBJ2-1
d_gene: TRBD2

CDR3nt: TGTGCCAGCAGAGTAGCGGTGAACACCGGGGAGCTGTTTTTT
CDR3aa: CASRVAVNTGELFF
abundance: few
v_gene: TRBV7-3
j_gene: TRBJ2-2
d_gene: .

CDR3nt: TGCAGTGCAAGTGGTAATAGCAATCAGCCCCAGCATTTT
CDR3aa: CSASGNSNQPQHF
abundance: .
v_gene: TRBV20-1
j_gene: TRBJ1-5
d_gene: .

CDR3nt: TGCAGCGTTGAAGAGGGGGCCGGTTCAGCGAGATTTTTT
CDR3aa: CSVEEGAGSARFF
abundance: .
v_gene: TRBV29-1
j_gene: TRBJ1-4
d_gene: .

CDR3nt: TGTGCCAGCAGCCCCCGTGGGGCCAGGGTAGCCGAGCAGTACTTC
CDR3aa: CASSPRGARVAEQYF
abundance: .
v_gene: TRBV3-1/TRBV3-2
j_gene: TRBJ2-7
d_gene: .

CDR3nt: TGTGCCAGTAAAAAAGCGGGAGTGACAGATACGCAGTATTTT
CDR3aa: CASKKAGVTDTQYF
abundance: .
v_gene: TRBV19
j_gene: TRBJ2-3
d_gene: TRBD2

CDR3nt: TGTGCCAGCAGTTCTATCAGTAGCGGGAGTCATGAGCAGTTCTTC
CDR3aa: CASSSISSGSHEQFF
abundance: once
v_gene: TRBV27
j_gene: TRBJ2-1
d_gene: TRBD2

CDR3nt: TGCGCCAGCAGCTTTAGTGTAACTAATGAAAAACTGTTTTTT
CDR3aa: CASSFSVTNEKLFF
abundance: once
v_gene: TRBV5-1
j_gene: TRBJ1-4
d_gene: .

CDR3nt: TGTGCCAGCACCAGACTAGCGGGATCGAATTACAATGAGCAGTTCTTC
CDR3aa: CASTRLAGSNYNEQFF
abundance: .
v_gene: TRBV27
j_gene: TRBJ2-1
d_gene: TRBD2

CDR3nt: TGTGCCAGCAGCTTAGCTTTCCTAGCGGGAGTACACGAGCAGTACTTC
CDR3aa: CASSLAFLAGVHEQYF
abundance: .
v_gene: TRBV7-8
j_gene: TRBJ2-7
d_gene: TRBD2

CDR3nt: TGTGCCACCTTCAACAGTTTCGGTGAAGCTTTCTTT
CDR3aa: CATFNSFGEAFF
abundance: .
v_gene: TRBV28
j_gene: TRBJ1-1
d_gene: .

CDR3nt: TGTGCCACCAGCATAGGCAATCAGCCCCAGCATTTT
CDR3aa: CATSIGNQPQHF
abundance: .
v_gene: TRBV15
j_gene: TRBJ1-5
d_gene: .

CDR3nt: TGTGCCTGGAGTGGGCCTAGCGCTACCACAGATACGCAGTATTTT
CDR3aa: CAWSGPSATTDTQYF
abundance: .
v_gene: TRBV30
j_gene: TRBJ2-3
d_gene: .

CDR3nt: TGTGCCAGTAGTATACTGCCTAGCGGGAGTTCCTACAATGAGCAGTTCTTC
CDR3aa: CASSILPSGSSYNEQFF
abundance: once
v_gene: TRBV19
j_gene: TRBJ2-1
d_gene: TRBD2

CDR3nt: TGTGCCAGCAGGGGACAGGGGGCGAGGGAGCAGTACTTC
CDR3aa: CASRGQGAREQYF
abundance: .
v_gene: TRBV7-9
j_gene: TRBJ2-7
d_gene: TRBD1

CDR3nt: TGTGCCAGCAGCTTTATCTCTAGCGGGAACGCTATGGATGAGCAGTTCTTC
CDR3aa: CASSFISSGNAMDEQFF
abundance: .
v_gene: TRBV7-9
j_gene: TRBJ2-1
d_gene: TRBD2

CDR3nt: TGTGCCAGCAGCCCAGGGACTAGATACGAGCAGTACTTC
CDR3aa: CASSPGTRYEQYF
abundance: .
v_gene: TRBV7-8
j_gene: TRBJ2-7
d_gene: TRBD2

CDR3nt: TGTGCCAGCGGGGCTGATTATAATTCCTACGAGCAGTACTTC
CDR3aa: CASGADYNSYEQYF
abundance: .
v_gene: TRBV11-2
j_gene: TRBJ2-7
d_gene: .

CDR3nt: TGTGCCAGTGCAGGGCCGGGACAGGGAGTCACTGAAGCTTTCTTT
CDR3aa: CASAGPGQGVTEAFF
abundance: .
v_gene: TRBV19
j_gene: TRBJ1-1
d_gene: TRBD1

CDR3nt: TGTGCCAGCAGCCAACGGACAGGGATCTCTGGAAACACCATATATTTT
CDR3aa: CASSQRTGISGNTIYF
abundance: .
v_gene: TRBV6-6
j_gene: TRBJ1-3
d_gene: TRBD1

CDR3nt: TGTGCCAGCACCCGACAGGTCGAAAATGAAAAACTGTTTTTT
CDR3aa: CASTRQVENEKLFF
abundance: .
v_gene: TRBV2
j_gene: TRBJ1-4
d_gene: .

CDR3nt: TGTGCCAGCAGCGTAGTTAACAGCGGGGGGTACAATGAGCAGTTCTTC
CDR3aa: CASSVVNSGGYNEQFF
abundance: .
v_gene: TRBV9
j_gene: TRBJ2-1
d_gene: TRBD2

CDR3nt: TGTGCCAGTAGTATTGGTCGAGAGGGCGAGACCCAGTACTTC
CDR3aa: CASSIGREGETQYF
abundance: once
v_gene: TRBV19
j_gene: TRBJ2-5
d_gene: .

CDR3nt: TGTGCCAGCAGCTTAGCGCGCGGGCCAACCTACGAGCAGTACTTC
CDR3aa: CASSLARGPTYEQYF
abundance: .
v_gene: TRBV7-2
j_gene: TRBJ2-7
d_gene: .